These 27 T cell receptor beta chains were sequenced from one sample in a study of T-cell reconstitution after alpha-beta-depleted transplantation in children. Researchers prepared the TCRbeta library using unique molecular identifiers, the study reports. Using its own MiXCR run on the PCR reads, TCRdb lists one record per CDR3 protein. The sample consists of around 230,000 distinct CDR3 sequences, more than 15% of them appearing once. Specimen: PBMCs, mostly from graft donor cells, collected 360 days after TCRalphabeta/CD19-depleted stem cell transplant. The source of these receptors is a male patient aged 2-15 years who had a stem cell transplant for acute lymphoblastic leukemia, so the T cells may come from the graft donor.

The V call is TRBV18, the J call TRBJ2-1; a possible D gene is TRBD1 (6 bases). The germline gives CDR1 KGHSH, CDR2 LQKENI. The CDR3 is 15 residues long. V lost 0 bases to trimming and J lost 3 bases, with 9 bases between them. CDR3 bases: TGTGCCAGCTCACCACCCAGGGGAGTCTACAATGAGCAGTTCTTC. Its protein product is CASSPPRGVYNEQFF.

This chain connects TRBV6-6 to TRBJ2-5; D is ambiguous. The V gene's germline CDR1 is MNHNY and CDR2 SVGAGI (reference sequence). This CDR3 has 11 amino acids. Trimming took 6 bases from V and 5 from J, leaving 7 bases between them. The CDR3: CASRSRETQYF. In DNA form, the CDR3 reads TGTGCCAGCAGGTCGCGGGAGACCCAGTACTTC.

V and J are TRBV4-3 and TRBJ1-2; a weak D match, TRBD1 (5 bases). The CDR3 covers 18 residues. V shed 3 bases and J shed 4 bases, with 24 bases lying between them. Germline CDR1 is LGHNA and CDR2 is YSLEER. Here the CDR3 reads CASSHSPGRRLTRYGYTF. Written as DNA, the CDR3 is TGCGCCAGCAGCCATTCACCGGGACGGCGCCTGACTCGCTATGGCTACACCTTC.

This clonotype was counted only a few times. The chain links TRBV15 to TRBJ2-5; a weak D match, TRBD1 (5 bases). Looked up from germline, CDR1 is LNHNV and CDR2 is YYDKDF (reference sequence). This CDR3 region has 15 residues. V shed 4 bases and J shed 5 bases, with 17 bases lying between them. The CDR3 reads CATSTETLPGETQYF. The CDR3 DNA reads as TGTGCCACCAGCACCGAGACCCTCCCAGGGGAGACCCAGTACTTC.

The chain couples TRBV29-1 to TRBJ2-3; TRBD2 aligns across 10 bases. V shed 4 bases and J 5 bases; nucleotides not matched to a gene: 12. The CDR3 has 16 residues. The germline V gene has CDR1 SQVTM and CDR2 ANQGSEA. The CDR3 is CSVGGLQRGGGDTQYF. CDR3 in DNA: TGCAGCGTTGGGGGCCTACAGCGGGGGGGTGGAGATACGCAGTATTTT.

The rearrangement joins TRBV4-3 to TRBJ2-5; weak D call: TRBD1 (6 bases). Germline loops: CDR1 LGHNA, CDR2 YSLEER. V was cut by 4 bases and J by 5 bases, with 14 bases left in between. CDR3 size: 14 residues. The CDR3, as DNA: TGCGCCAGCAGCCGGGGCCAGGGGAAGGAGACCCAGTACTTC. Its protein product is CASSRGQGKETQYF.

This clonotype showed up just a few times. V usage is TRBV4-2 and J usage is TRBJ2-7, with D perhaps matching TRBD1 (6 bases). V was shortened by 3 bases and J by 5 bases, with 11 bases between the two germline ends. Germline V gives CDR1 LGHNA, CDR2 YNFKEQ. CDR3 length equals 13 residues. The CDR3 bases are TGTGCCAGCAGCCAGCAGGGGCGCGACGAGCAGTACTTC. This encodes CASSQQGRDEQYF.

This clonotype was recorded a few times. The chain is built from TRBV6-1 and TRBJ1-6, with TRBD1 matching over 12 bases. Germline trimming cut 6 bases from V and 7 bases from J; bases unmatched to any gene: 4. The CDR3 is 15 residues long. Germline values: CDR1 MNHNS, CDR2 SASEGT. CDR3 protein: CASRGTGGENSPLHF. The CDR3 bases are TGTGCCAGCAGGGGGACAGGGGGCGAGAATTCACCCCTCCACTTT.

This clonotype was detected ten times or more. The CDR3 loop is CASSPQGVAGVTDTQYF. DNA of the CDR3: TGTGCCAGCAGCCCGCAAGGAGTAGCGGGGGTCACAGATACGCAGTATTTT. V and J are TRBV7-2 and TRBJ2-3, with 9 bases matching TRBD2. Germline CDR1 is SGHTA and CDR2 is FQGNSA. V trimming: 5 bases; J trimming: 2 bases; junction bases outside the gene matches: 11. CDR3 length: 17 amino acids.

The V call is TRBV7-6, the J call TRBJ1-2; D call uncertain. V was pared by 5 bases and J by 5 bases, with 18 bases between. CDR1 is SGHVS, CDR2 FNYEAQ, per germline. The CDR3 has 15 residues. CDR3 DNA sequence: TGTGCCAGCAGCGGAGAGATTGGCAGATCATATGGCTACACCTTC. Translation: CASSGEIGRSYGYTF.

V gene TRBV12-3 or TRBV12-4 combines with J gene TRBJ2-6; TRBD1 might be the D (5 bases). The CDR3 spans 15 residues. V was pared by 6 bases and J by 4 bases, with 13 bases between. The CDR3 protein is CASSPWGAGANVLTF. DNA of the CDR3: TGTGCCAGCAGCCCATGGGGCGCGGGGGCCAACGTCCTGACTTTC.

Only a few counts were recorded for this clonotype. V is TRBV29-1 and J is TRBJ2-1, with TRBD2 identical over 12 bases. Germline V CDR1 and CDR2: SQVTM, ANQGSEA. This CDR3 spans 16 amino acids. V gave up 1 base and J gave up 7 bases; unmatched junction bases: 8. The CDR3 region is CSVEGLAGGPGNEQFF. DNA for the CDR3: TGCAGCGTTGAAGGGCTAGCGGGGGGGCCTGGAAATGAGCAGTTCTTC.

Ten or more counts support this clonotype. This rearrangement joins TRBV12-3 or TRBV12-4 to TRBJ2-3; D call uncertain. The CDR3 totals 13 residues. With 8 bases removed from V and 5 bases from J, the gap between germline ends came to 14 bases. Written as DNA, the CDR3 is TGTGCCAGCCACAAGGGCCCCGGAGATACGCAGTATTTT. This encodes CASHKGPGDTQYF.

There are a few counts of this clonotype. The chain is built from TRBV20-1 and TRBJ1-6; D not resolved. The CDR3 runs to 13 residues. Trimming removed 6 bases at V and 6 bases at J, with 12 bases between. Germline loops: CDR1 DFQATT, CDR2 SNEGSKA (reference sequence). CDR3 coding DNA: TGCAGTGCGCGCCTGTCCGTTAATTCACCCCTCCACTTT. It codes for CSARLSVNSPLHF.

The CDR3 coding sequence is TGTGCCAGCAGTGACATTGGCTACGAGCAGTACTTC. This codes for CASSDIGYEQYF. This chain uses TRBV2 with TRBJ2-7; no firm D call. Looked up from germline, CDR1 is SNHLY and CDR2 is FYNNEI. V was cut by 3 bases and J by 3 bases, with 6 bases left in between. This CDR3 comprises 12 residues.

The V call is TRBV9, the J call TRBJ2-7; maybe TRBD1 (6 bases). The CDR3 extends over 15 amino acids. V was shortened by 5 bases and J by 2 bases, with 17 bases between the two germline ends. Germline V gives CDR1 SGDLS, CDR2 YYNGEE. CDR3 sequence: CASSGRGTPTYEQYF. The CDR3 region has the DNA TGTGCCAGCAGTGGTAGAGGGACACCAACCTACGAGCAGTACTTC.

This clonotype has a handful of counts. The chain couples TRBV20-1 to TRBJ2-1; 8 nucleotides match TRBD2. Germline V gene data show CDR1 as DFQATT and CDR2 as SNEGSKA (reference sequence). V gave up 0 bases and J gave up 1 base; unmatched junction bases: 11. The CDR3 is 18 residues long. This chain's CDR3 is CSARDPPGRGGSYNEQFF. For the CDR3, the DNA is TGCAGTGCTAGAGATCCACCCGGGAGGGGGGGATCCTACAATGAGCAGTTCTTC.

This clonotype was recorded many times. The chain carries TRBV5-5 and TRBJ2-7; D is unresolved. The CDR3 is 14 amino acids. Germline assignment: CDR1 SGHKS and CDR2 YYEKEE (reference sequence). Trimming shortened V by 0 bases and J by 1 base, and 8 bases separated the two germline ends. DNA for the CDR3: TGTGCCAGCAGCTTGGTTGCCAATTCCTACGAGCAGTACTTC. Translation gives CASSLVANSYEQYF.

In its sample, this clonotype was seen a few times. CDR3 in amino acids: CASSPSRAKNIQYF. The CDR3 coding sequence is TGTGCCAGCAGTCCGTCGAGGGCCAAAAACATTCAGTACTTC. This chain connects TRBV12-3 or TRBV12-4 to TRBJ2-4; D not certain. The V gene lost 5 bases and the J gene lost 1 base, with 9 bases spanning the gap. The CDR3 totals 14 residues.

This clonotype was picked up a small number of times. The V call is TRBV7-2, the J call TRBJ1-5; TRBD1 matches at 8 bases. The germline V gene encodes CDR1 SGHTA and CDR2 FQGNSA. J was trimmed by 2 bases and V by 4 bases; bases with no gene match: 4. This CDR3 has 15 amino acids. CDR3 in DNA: TGTGCCAGCAGCTGGAAGACAGGGGGCAATCAGCCCCAGCATTTT. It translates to CASSWKTGGNQPQHF.

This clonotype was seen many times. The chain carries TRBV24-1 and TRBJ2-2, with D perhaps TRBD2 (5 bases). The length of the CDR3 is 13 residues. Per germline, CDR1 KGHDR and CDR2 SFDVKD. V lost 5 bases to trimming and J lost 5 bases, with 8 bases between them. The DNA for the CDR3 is TGTGCCACCAGTGGTGGGAGTACCGGGGAGCTGTTTTTT. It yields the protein CATSGGSTGELFF.

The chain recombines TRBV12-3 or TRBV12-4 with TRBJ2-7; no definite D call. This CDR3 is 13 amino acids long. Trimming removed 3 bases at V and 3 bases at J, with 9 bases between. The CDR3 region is CASSLVGVYEQYF. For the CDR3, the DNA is TGTGCCAGCAGTTTGGTTGGGGTCTACGAGCAGTACTTC.

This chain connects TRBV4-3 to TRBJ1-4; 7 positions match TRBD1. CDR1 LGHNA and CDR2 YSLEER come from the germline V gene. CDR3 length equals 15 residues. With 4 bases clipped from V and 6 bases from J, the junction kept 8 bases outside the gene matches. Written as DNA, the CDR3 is TGCGCCAGCAGCCTGCAAGGGGGCGGGGATGAAAAACTGTTTTTT. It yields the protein CASSLQGGGDEKLFF.

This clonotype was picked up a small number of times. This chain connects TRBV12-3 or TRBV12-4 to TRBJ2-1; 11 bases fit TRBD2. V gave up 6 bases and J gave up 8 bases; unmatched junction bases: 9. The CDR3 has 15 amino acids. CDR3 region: CASSRGTSGGHEQFF. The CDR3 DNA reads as TGTGCCAGCAGCCGAGGGACTAGCGGAGGACATGAGCAGTTCTTC.

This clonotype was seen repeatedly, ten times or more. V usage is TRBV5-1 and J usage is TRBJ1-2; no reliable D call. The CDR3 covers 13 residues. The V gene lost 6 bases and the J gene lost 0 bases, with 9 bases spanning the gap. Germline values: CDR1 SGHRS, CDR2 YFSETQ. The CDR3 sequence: CASTLRANYGYTF. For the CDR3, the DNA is TGCGCCAGCACCCTCAGAGCTAACTATGGCTACACCTTC.

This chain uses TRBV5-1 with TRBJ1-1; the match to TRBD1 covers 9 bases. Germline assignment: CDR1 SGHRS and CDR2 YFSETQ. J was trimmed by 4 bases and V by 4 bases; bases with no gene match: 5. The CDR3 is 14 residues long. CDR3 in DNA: TGCGCCAGCAGCGTGGGACAGGGTGGCACTGAAGCTTTCTTT. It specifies CASSVGQGGTEAFF.

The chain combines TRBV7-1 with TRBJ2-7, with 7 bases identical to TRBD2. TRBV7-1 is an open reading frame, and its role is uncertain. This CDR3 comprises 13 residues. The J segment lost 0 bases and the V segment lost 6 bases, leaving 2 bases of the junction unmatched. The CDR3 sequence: CASRGGFSYEQYF. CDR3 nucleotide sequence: TGTGCCAGCAGGGGAGGGTTCTCCTACGAGCAGTACTTC.